This is a list of T cell receptor beta chains from one sample in a study of CD8 T cells in Susac syndrome. Using its own MiXCR run on the immunoSEQ multiplex PCR reads, TCRdb lists one record per CDR3 protein. The repertoire includes roughly 25,000 distinct CDR3 sequences, 80% to 95% of them detected once, and around 0.62% sits in the top ten. What was sequenced was CD8+ T cells from PBMCs. The receptors were gathered from a human donor with Susac syndrome. CDR3s include the opening cysteine and the closing phenylalanine or tryptophan. Each record gives: CDR3 length, J gene, clone size, D gene, V gene, CDR3 DNA, CDR3 protein. D genes are given only for firm matches. Some rows mark clone size as missing; the rest say once, few, many or name a class of expanded clone.

>13|TRBJ2-7|-|-|TRBV28
TGTGCCAGCAGTTTAATCGGGGGATACGAGCAGTACTTC
CASSLIGGYEQYF
>16|TRBJ2-7|-|TRBD2|TRBV7-9
TGTGCCAGCAGCTTAGTGGTCGGGACTAGTGCCTACGAGCAGTACTTC
CASSLVVGTSAYEQYF
>19|TRBJ1-6|once|-|TRBV3-1
TGTGCCAGCAGCGCTTTGGCTCCCATTTCCATACATCATAATTCACCCCTCCACTTT
CASSALAPISIHHNSPLHF
>13|TRBJ2-3|-|-|TRBV11-2
TGTGCCAGCAGCTTAGGAAGAGCAGATACGCAGTATTTT
CASSLGRADTQYF
>11|TRBJ1-2|-|-|TRBV10-1
TGCGCCAGCATTTGGTCCGTGGGCTACACCTTC
CASIWSVGYTF
>12|TRBJ2-7|-|-|TRBV11-3
TGTGCCAGCAGCTTAGGTGTTCCGGAGCAGTACTTC
CASSLGVPEQYF
>13|TRBJ1-1|-|-|TRBV19
TGTGCCAGTAGGGACTTTGGGAGCCCTGAAGCTTTCTTT
CASRDFGSPEAFF
>16|TRBJ2-3|-|TRBD1|TRBV28
TGTGCCAGCAGTTTACCCGGGACAGGCCTCACAGATACGCAGTATTTT
CASSLPGTGLTDTQYF
>13|TRBJ2-3|-|TRBD2|TRBV29-1
TGCAGCGTTGGTAGCGGGGAAGGCTATACGCAGTATTTT
CSVGSGEGYTQYF
>17|TRBJ1-3|-|TRBD1|TRBV28
TGTGCCAGCAGTTTGGTCCCGACAGGGGGTGGTGGAAACACCATATATTTT
CASSLVPTGGGGNTIYF
>15|TRBJ2-2|once|TRBD1|TRBV2
TGTGCCAGCAGGGCGGGACAGGGGGACACCGGGGAGCTGTTTTTT
CASRAGQGDTGELFF
>15|TRBJ2-5|-|TRBD2|TRBV30
TGTGCCGTGCTAGGTGCTAGCGGGGGGGAAGAGACCCAGTACTTC
CAVLGASGGEETQYF
>14|TRBJ2-7|few|-|TRBV12-3/TRBV12-4
TGTGCCAGCAGTACCGACGGACTAACCTACGAGCAGTACTTC
CASSTDGLTYEQYF
>13|TRBJ1-6|-|TRBD1|TRBV29-1
TGCAGCGTGAGGACAGGGGGAAATTCACCCCTCCACTTT
CSVRTGGNSPLHF
>14|TRBJ2-1|once|-|TRBV15
TGTGCCACCAGTTCATTGAGCTCCTACAATGAGCAGTTCTTC
CATSSLSSYNEQFF
>19|TRBJ1-1|few|TRBD1|TRBV7-2
TGTGCCAGCAGCTTTCAACCGGGACAGGGGGACTCCAGGAACACTGAAGCTTTCTTT
CASSFQPGQGDSRNTEAFF
>19|TRBJ2-2|-|-|TRBV6-5
TGTGCCAGCAGTTACCCCCGAGGGGGCAGGGAGGCGACCACCGGGGAGCTGTTTTTT
CASSYPRGGREATTGELFF
>14|TRBJ1-1|-|TRBD1|TRBV25-1
TGTGCCAGCAGGGACGGACAGGGGACCACTGAAGCTTTCTTT
CASRDGQGTTEAFF
>16|TRBJ2-3|-|TRBD1|TRBV12-3/TRBV12-4
TGTGCCAGCAGTTGGGACAGCGAGTTCATCACAGATACGCAGTATTTT
CASSWDSEFITDTQYF
>16|TRBJ1-1|-|TRBD1|TRBV4-1
TGCGCCAGCAGCCAAATGACAGGGTATGGGAACACTGAAGCTTTCTTT
CASSQMTGYGNTEAFF
>16|TRBJ2-5|once|-|TRBV20-1
TGCAGTGCTAGCCGTCGGGGGAATCCGAGGGGAGAGACCCAGTACTTC
CSASRRGNPRGETQYF
>16|TRBJ2-3|-|TRBD1|TRBV24-1
TGTGCCACCAGTGGGGGACAGGGGCCATCTGCAGATACGCAGTATTTT
CATSGGQGPSADTQYF
>16|TRBJ2-2|-|-|TRBV3-1
TGTGCCAGCAGTCCAATCAGTATAACCAACACCGGGGAGCTGTTTTTT
CASSPISITNTGELFF
>12|TRBJ2-5|-|-|TRBV10-3
TGTGTCATCAGAACAGAAGAAGAGACCCAGTACTTC
CVIRTEEETQYF
>15|TRBJ1-2|-|TRBD1|TRBV28
TGTGCCAGCAGTTTATGGGACAGGGCAAATTTTGGCTACACCTTC
CASSLWDRANFGYTF
>14|TRBJ1-2|-|-|TRBV14
TGTGCCAGCAGCCCCGGGGGGGACCCTTATGGCTACACCTTC
CASSPGGDPYGYTF
>15|TRBJ1-5|-|-|TRBV4-3
TGCGCCAGCAGCCAAGATGAGAGGTCCAATCAGCCCCAGCATTTT
CASSQDERSNQPQHF
>12|TRBJ1-1|-|TRBD1|TRBV28
TGTGCCAGTAACAGGGGGCCTGCTGAAGCTTTCTTT
CASNRGPAEAFF
>15|TRBJ1-1|-|-|TRBV6-5
TGTGCCAGCAGTTACTTTGAAGGGACGGCCGTCGGGGCTTTCTTT
CASSYFEGTAVGAFF
>14|TRBJ2-1|-|TRBD2|TRBV28
TGTGCCAGCAGTTTAGCGGGGGACTACAATGAGCAGTTCTTC
CASSLAGDYNEQFF
>15|TRBJ1-4|-|-|TRBV6-6
TGTGCCAGCAGGCCCGTGACCGAGACTAATGAAAAACTGTTTTTT
CASRPVTETNEKLFF
>12|TRBJ2-1|-|-|TRBV6-2/TRBV6-3
TGTGCCAGCAGTTACCCAGACAATGAGCAGTTCTTC
CASSYPDNEQFF
>14|TRBJ1-5|-|TRBD1|TRBV4-1
TGCGCCAGCAGCCAGGGAGGGGGCATAGAGCCCCAGCATTTT
CASSQGGGIEPQHF
>14|TRBJ2-7|-|-|TRBV28
TGTGCCAGCAGTTTCGTCGACAGAGCCTACGAGCAGTACTTC
CASSFVDRAYEQYF
>15|TRBJ2-5|-|-|TRBV21-1
TGTGCCAGCTGCCCTAGCGGGGAGCAACAAGAGACCCAGTACTTC
CASCPSGEQQETQYF
>13|TRBJ2-5|-|TRBD1|TRBV27
TGTGCCAGCCTCGGGACAGGGGAAGAGACCCAGTACTTC
CASLGTGEETQYF
>15|TRBJ2-7|-|TRBD2|TRBV9
TGTGCCAGCAGCGTGGAGACTAGCGGGGGCGGGGAGCAGTACTTC
CASSVETSGGGEQYF
>14|TRBJ2-7|-|-|TRBV11-2
TGTGCCAGCAGCCGTTCAGGGTACAGCTACGAGCAGTACTTC
CASSRSGYSYEQYF
>15|TRBJ2-7|-|TRBD1|TRBV11-3
TGTGCCAGCAGCATCCCCGGGACAGGGGATTACGAGCAGTACTTC
CASSIPGTGDYEQYF
>14|TRBJ2-1|-|-|TRBV12-3/TRBV12-4
TGTGCCAGCAGTTTAGGCCTAGTAATGGGTGAGCAGTTCTTC
CASSLGLVMGEQFF
>16|TRBJ2-1|once|-|TRBV6-1
TGTGCCAGCAGTCCCGGACTGGAGAGCTCCTACAATGAGCAGTTCTTC
CASSPGLESSYNEQFF
>16|TRBJ1-2|-|-|TRBV6-6
TGTGCCAGCAGTTACGGACGGACAAAGCTTCACTATGGCTACACCTTC
CASSYGRTKLHYGYTF
>11|TRBJ2-7|once|-|TRBV12-3/TRBV12-4
TGTGCCAGCAGTTCCTTATACGAGCAGTACTTC
CASSSLYEQYF